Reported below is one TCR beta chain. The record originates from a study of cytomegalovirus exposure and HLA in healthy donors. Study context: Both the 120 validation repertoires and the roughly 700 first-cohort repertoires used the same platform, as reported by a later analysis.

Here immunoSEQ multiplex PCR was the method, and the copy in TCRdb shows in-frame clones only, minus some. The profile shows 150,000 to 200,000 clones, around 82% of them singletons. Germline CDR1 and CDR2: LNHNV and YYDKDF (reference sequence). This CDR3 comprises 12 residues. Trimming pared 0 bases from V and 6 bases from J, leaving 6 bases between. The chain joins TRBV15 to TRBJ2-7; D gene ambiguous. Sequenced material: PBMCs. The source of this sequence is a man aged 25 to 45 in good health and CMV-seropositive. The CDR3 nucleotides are TGTGCCACCAGCAGAGATTGGAGCGAGCAGTACTTC. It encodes CATSRDWSEQYF.